This TCR beta chain was obtained from a study of blood T cells in healthy people across ages. Study-wide findings and caveats: Older individuals had lower TCR beta diversity per million T cells (the decline was roughly linear). Strong correlation linked observed beta diversity and percent naive T cells.

V was clipped by 3 bases and J by 1 base, with 11 bases between them. There are 15 residues in the CDR3. Germline V gene sequence: CDR1 WNHNN, CDR2 SYGVQD (reference sequence). Sample-barcoded 5' priming and a J-beta primer mix drove a second PCR of about 6 to 11 cycles. TCRdb re-derived calls from the 5' RACE reads in MiXCR, one entry per CDR3 protein. The data show over a million distinct CDR3 sequences, roughly 24% seen once. Regarding this clonotype: Its antigen is not known.

This same sample was also part of a study on T cells of mothers and their children.

J is TRBJ2-3 and V is TRBV10-1; the D gene is possibly TRBD2 (5 bases). The sequenced sample consisted of blood. The TCR comes from a girl aged 2-10 years in good health. CDR3 loop: CASSDEAGGTDTQYF. CDR3 coding DNA: TGCGCCAGCAGTGATGAGGCGGGCGGCACAGATACGCAGTATTTT.